Below are 19 T cell receptor beta chains sequenced from a single sample in a study of shared clonotypes between healthy human individuals. Here immunoSEQ multiplex PCR was the method, and the copy in TCRdb shows in-frame clones only, minus some. This table holds some 2.1 million clones, roughly 95% found once. Input material: naive CD4+ T cells sorted from blood. Subset described: CD45RA+ positively selected. The receptors were gathered from a man between 18 and 35 years old in good health.

V and J are TRBV18 and TRBJ1-1; D is possibly TRBD1 (6 bases). The germline V gene encodes CDR1 KGHSH and CDR2 LQKENI. The CDR3 is made up of 19 amino acids. V lost 4 bases and J 1 base, leaving 25 bases between the germline ends. The CDR3 region is CASSLEQGAMGLANTEAFF. In DNA, the CDR3 is TGTGCCAGCTCACTAGAACAGGGAGCGATGGGGTTGGCGAACACTGAAGCTTTCTTT.

This clone was found a few times. The DNA of the CDR3 is TGTGCCAGTAGTATAGAAGGGGTGTCGCTACGCGAGCAGTACTTC. Its protein product is CASSIEGVSLREQYF. V and J are TRBV19 and TRBJ2-7; a weak D match, TRBD1 (5 bases). CDR3 length equals 15 residues. Germline V gene lookup returns CDR1 LNHDA and CDR2 SQIVND (reference sequence). V lost 0 bases and J lost 6, with 15 bases in between.

This sequence joins TRBV20-1 and TRBJ2-3; D gene uncertain. With 4 bases removed from V and 6 bases from J, the gap between germline ends came to 8 bases. Germline CDR1 DFQATT, CDR2 SNEGSKA (reference sequence). CDR3 length equals 11 residues. The CDR3 region has the DNA TGCAGTGCTACCGCTAGGGATACGCAGTATTTT. Translated: CSATARDTQYF.

The J gene is TRBJ2-1, the V gene TRBV6-1; D assignment may be TRBD1 or TRBD2 (5 bases each). The CDR3 totals 15 residues. V was trimmed by 1 base and J by 2 bases, leaving 9 bases between them. CDR1 is MNHNS, CDR2 SASEGT, per germline. CDR3 coding DNA: TGTGCCAGCAGTGAAGTTGGGACCGCCTACAATGAGCAGTTCTTC. The encoded protein is CASSEVGTAYNEQFF.

This chain links TRBV6-1 with TRBJ1-4; 8 bases map to TRBD1. CDR3 length equals 15 residues. Looked up from germline, CDR1 is MNHNS and CDR2 is SASEGT. V lost 2 bases, J lost 4 bases, and 3 bases stayed unmatched. This CDR3 reads CASSETGQDNEKLFF. The CDR3 nucleotides are TGTGCCAGCAGTGAAACGGGACAGGATAATGAAAAACTGTTTTTT.

The chain has TRBV19 and TRBJ1-4; D gene unclear. Germline V lookup: CDR1 LNHDA, CDR2 SQIVND (reference sequence). The CDR3 is made up of 15 amino acids. V was shortened by 6 bases and J by 8 bases, with 19 bases between the two germline ends. CDR3 DNA sequence: TGTGCCAGTAGCGCTTCGGAGACAATGAGCGAAAAACTGTTTTTT. Its translation: CASSASETMSEKLFF.

This clone came up once. The rearrangement uses TRBV27 and TRBJ2-3, with D tentatively TRBD2 (6 bases). V was clipped by 6 bases and J by 3 bases, with 10 bases between them. The CDR3 length is 13 residues. Germline V lookup: CDR1 MNHEY, CDR2 SMNVEV (reference sequence). The CDR3 sequence: CASRLSGTDTQYF. CDR3 nucleotide sequence: TGTGCCAGCAGATTAAGCGGGACAGATACGCAGTATTTT.

The chain recombines TRBV30 with TRBJ1-6, with D hard to call. Germline assignment: CDR1 GTSNPN and CDR2 SVGIG (reference sequence). The CDR3 covers 13 residues. Deletions cut 0 bases from V and 8 bases from J, with 8 bases between. Here the CDR3 reads CAWSVLVDSPLHF. As DNA, the CDR3 is TGTGCCTGGAGTGTACTGGTGGATTCACCCCTCCACTTT.

The chain carries TRBV30 and TRBJ1-1, with 7 nucleotides matching TRBD1. CDR3 size: 14 residues. V was clipped by 5 bases and J by 3 bases; unmatched bases: 9. Germline V gene sequence: CDR1 GTSNPN, CDR2 SVGIG (reference sequence). This chain's CDR3 is CAWGTDVTYTEAFF. CDR3 in DNA: TGTGCCTGGGGGACAGACGTTACGTACACTGAAGCTTTCTTT.

For this clone: The same CDR3 also results from other DNA sequences found in this sample. The chain joins TRBV11-2 to TRBJ2-7, with 13 positions matching TRBD2. This CDR3 comprises 14 residues. Germline V lookup: CDR1 SGHAT, CDR2 FQNNGV. V lost 1 base to trimming and J lost 6 bases; unmatched junction nucleotides: 0. The CDR3 bases are TGTGCCAGCAGCTTAGGACTAGCGGGAGGCGAGCAGTACTTC. Translated, it gives CASSLGLAGGEQYF.

Only one count was recorded for this clone. The genes are TRBV19 and TRBJ2-7; TRBD2 aligns across 7 bases. The ends lost 1 base at V and 1 base at J; junction bases unmatched: 4. Germline V gene data show CDR1 as LNHDA and CDR2 as SQIVND (reference sequence). The CDR3 is 15 residues long. The CDR3 protein is CASSIATAGSYEQYF. CDR3 nucleotide sequence: TGTGCCAGTAGTATAGCGACAGCGGGGTCCTACGAGCAGTACTTC.

This chain joins TRBV28 and TRBJ2-3; 7 nucleotides line up with TRBD2. The germline CDR1 and CDR2 sequences are MDHEN and SYDVKM. V dropped 3 bases and J dropped 0; count of bases not matched to a gene: 9. The CDR3 consists of 17 residues. This CDR3 is CASSLTRDYRSTDTQYF. The CDR3 nucleotides are TGTGCCAGCAGTTTGACCCGGGACTACCGTAGCACAGATACGCAGTATTTT.

Remarks on this clone: The same CDR3 can be traced to other DNA sequences in this sample. The chain links TRBV6-6 to TRBJ1-4; D gene unclear. V was shortened by 0 bases and J by 8 bases, with 1 base between the two germline ends. CDR1 MNHNY and CDR2 SVGAGI come from the germline V gene (reference sequence). The CDR3 contains 11 residues. The CDR3 DNA is TGTGCCAGCAGTTACTCCGAAAAACTGTTTTTT. Translating gives CASSYSEKLFF.

The chain has TRBV6-5 and TRBJ2-1; 9 bases align to TRBD2. Germline trimming cut 5 bases from V and 6 bases from J; bases unmatched to any gene: 2. The length of the CDR3 is 13 residues. Per the germline V gene, CDR1 is MNHEY and CDR2 is SVGAGI. For the CDR3, the DNA is TGTGCCAGCAGTCCGGGACTAGCCAATGAGCAGTTCTTC. It yields the protein CASSPGLANEQFF.

The sample holds one count of this clone. The V gene is TRBV4-1, the J gene TRBJ1-2; 8 nucleotides match TRBD1. Germline V gives CDR1 MGHRA, CDR2 YSYEKL. The CDR3 totals 17 residues. J gave up 2 bases and V 1 base, and 9 bases lay outside the gene matches. CDR3 sequence (DNA): TGCGCCAGCAGCCAAGCCGTTACGACAGGGGCCAACTATGGCTACACCTTC. Its translation is CASSQAVTTGANYGYTF.

This clone was found once. J is TRBJ1-2 and V is TRBV2; maybe TRBD1 (6 bases). CDR3 length: 13 residues. Trimming shortened V by 9 bases and J by 8 bases, and 19 bases separated the two germline ends. Germline CDR1 SNHLY, CDR2 FYNNEI. The CDR3 DNA reads TGTGCCAGAGCCGGGACACCACTTGACGGCTACACCTTC. This sequence encodes CARAGTPLDGYTF.

This rearrangement joins TRBV11-2 to TRBJ2-3; the D is unclear. The ends were cut back, 7 bases at V and 5 bases at J, with 10 bases in the middle. CDR1 is SGHAT, CDR2 FQNNGV, per germline. CDR3 length: 12 residues. This chain's CDR3 is CASTLGGDTQYF. The CDR3 coding sequence is TGTGCCAGCACCCTAGGTGGAGATACGCAGTATTTT. The variable domain in full, with the rest retrieved from reference TRBV11-2 and TRBJ2-3, is EAGVAQSPRYKIIEKRQSVAFWCNPISGHATLYWYQQILGQGPKLLIQFQNNGVVDDSQLPKDRFSAERLKGVDSTLKIQPAKLEDSAVYLCASTLGGDTQYFGPGTRLTVL.

The chain combines TRBV6-1 with TRBJ2-7; no clear D gene. Germline V gene data show CDR1 as MNHNS and CDR2 as SASEGT. Deletions cut 1 base from V and 2 bases from J, with 9 bases between. The length of the CDR3 is 14 residues. The CDR3 DNA reads as TGTGCCAGCAGTGAAGACAGACTTACCTACGAGCAGTACTTC. The encoded protein is CASSEDRLTYEQYF.

CDR3 amino acids: CATSRDDSYTDTQYF. The CDR3 DNA reads as TGTGCCACCAGCAGAGACGACAGCTACACAGATACGCAGTATTTT. V is TRBV15 and J is TRBJ2-3; D might be TRBD1 (5 bases). Trimming took off 0 bases at V and 2 bases at J, with 9 bases between the two ends. CDR3 length: 15 residues. Per germline, CDR1 LNHNV and CDR2 YYDKDF (reference sequence).